These 30 T cell receptor beta chains were all obtained from the same sample, sequenced in a study of blood T cell repertoires in COVID-19 (TCRdb year 2020). Library construction relied on the immunoSEQ multiplex PCR assay. TCRdb re-hosts the immuneACCESS table, in-frame sequences only. Its copies lack some clones; in the studies checked, an unresolved V gene accounts for under half of them, and the cause for the rest is not known. This sample lists 250,000 to 350,000 clones; 85% to 90% were detected once. Jointly, the top ten make up about 6% of the sample. Specimen: peripheral blood. The receptors come from a woman aged 45-65 years with COVID-19, enrolled during active disease.

The chain links TRBV5-6 to TRBJ2-5, with 9 positions matching TRBD2. With V trimmed by 1 base and J by 5 bases, 6 bases remained unmatched. Germline-derived CDR1 and CDR2 are SGHDT and YYEEEE. The CDR3 runs 15 residues. DNA for the CDR3: TGTGCCAGCAGCTTGAAGGCGGGGGGGGTTGAGACCCAGTACTTC. This translates into CASSLKAGGVETQYF.

This clone was counted only a few times. The chain has TRBV21-1 and TRBJ2-7; the D call TRBD1 from the table was never checked on the DNA. TRBV21-1 is given as a pseudogene. The CDR3 covers 15 residues. The CDR3 sequence is CASTSGDTDSYEQYF. CDR3 bases: TGTGCCAGCACCTCAGGGGACACCGACTCCTACGAGCAGTACTTC.

The CDR3 loop reads CASSGLEGVSQPQHF. The CDR3 bases are TGTGCCAGCAGTGGCCTCGAGGGGGTCAGTCAGCCCCAGCATTTT. This chain uses TRBV6-2 or TRBV6-3 with TRBJ1-5; a weak D match, TRBD1 (6 bases). CDR1 and CDR2 (germline): MNHEY, SVGEGT. Trimming pared 5 bases from V and 6 bases from J, leaving 17 bases between. The CDR3 is 15 residues long.

The chain has TRBV27 and TRBJ1-5; weak D call: TRBD1 (5 bases). The CDR3 runs 21 residues. V was shortened by 4 bases and J by 2 bases, with 30 bases between the two germline ends. The V gene's germline CDR1 is MNHEY and CDR2 SMNVEV (reference sequence). CDR3 bases: TGTGCCAGCAGTTGGAGGTGGGACCCTCTCAGGAACTCGGGGGGCAATCAGCCCCAGCATTTT. It codes for CASSWRWDPLRNSGGNQPQHF.

The CDR3 DNA sequence: TGTGCCAGCAGACCAAAGGGGAATACACCTCAATATGGCTACACCTTC. This translates into CASRPKGNTPQYGYTF. The V gene is TRBV27, the J gene TRBJ1-2, with a weak D call TRBD1 (5 bases). The germline V gene encodes CDR1 MNHEY and CDR2 SMNVEV (reference sequence). The CDR3 consists of 16 residues. Trimming cost V 6 bases and J 5 bases, with 22 bases left between them.

The chain links TRBV27 to TRBJ1-5, with 9 bases identical to TRBD1. After removal of 5 bases from V and 4 bases from J, the junction contained 9 bases not matched to a gene. Germline V gene lookup returns CDR1 MNHEY and CDR2 SMNVEV (reference sequence). The CDR3 length is 16 residues. The DNA of the CDR3 is TGTGCCAGCAGTCCCGGAGACAGGGGGAGAAATCAGCCCCAGCATTTT. This sequence encodes CASSPGDRGRNQPQHF.

The chain uses TRBV19 and TRBJ2-5; 10 bases agree with TRBD2. Germline V CDR1 and CDR2: LNHDA, SQIVND (reference sequence). This CDR3 has 16 amino acids. Trimming removed 6 bases from V and 4 bases from J; junction bases left unmatched: 11. The CDR3 loop is CASSLGGLAFSETQYF. The CDR3 region has the DNA TGTGCCAGTAGCCTGGGGGGACTAGCGTTTTCAGAGACCCAGTACTTC. Complete variable domain (other parts from reference TRBV19 and TRBJ2-5): DGGITQSPKYLFRKEGQNVTLSCEQNLNHDAMYWYRQDPGQGLRLIYYSQIVNDFQKGDIAEGYSVSREKKESFPLTVTSAQKNPTAFYLCASSLGGLAFSETQYFGPGTRLLVL.

The chain couples TRBV6-5 to TRBJ2-1, with TRBD2 identical over 13 bases. Per the germline V gene, CDR1 is MNHEY and CDR2 is SVGAGI. CDR3 length: 15 amino acids. V shed 6 bases and J 8 bases; nucleotides not matched to a gene: 7. The CDR3 reads CASRGLAGASYEQFF. The CDR3 DNA reads as TGTGCCAGCAGAGGACTAGCGGGAGCATCATATGAGCAGTTCTTC.

The chain employs TRBV27 and TRBJ2-7; D is perhaps TRBD1 (6 bases). CDR1 and CDR2 from the germline V gene are MNHEY and SMNVEV (reference sequence). The V end was cut by 9 bases, the J end by 0 bases, with 12 bases between. CDR3 length: 13 residues. CDR3 nucleotide sequence: TGTGCCAGTCGGACAGTGGACTCCTACGAGCAGTACTTC. This encodes CASRTVDSYEQYF.

V usage is TRBV4-3 and J usage is TRBJ1-4; TRBD1 aligns across 11 bases. The CDR3 has 17 residues. Trimming took 3 bases from V and 6 from J; bases not matched to a gene: 9. Germline V gene lookup returns CDR1 LGHNA and CDR2 YSLEER. This chain's CDR3 is CASSQGQGVVRHEKLFF. The CDR3 DNA reads as TGCGCCAGCAGCCAGGGACAGGGGGTCGTGAGGCATGAAAAACTGTTTTTT.

This clone was observed once. This chain uses TRBV19 with TRBJ2-2; 7 bases agree with TRBD2. V was clipped by 6 bases and J by 4 bases; unmatched bases: 8. This CDR3 contains 15 residues. Germline CDR1 LNHDA, CDR2 SQIVND (reference sequence). The CDR3 here is CASRREGGSTGELFF. CDR3 in DNA: TGTGCCAGTAGGAGGGAGGGCGGGAGCACCGGGGAGCTGTTTTTT.

This sequence joins TRBV7-2 and TRBJ2-2; D is possibly TRBD2 (6 bases). CDR1 SGHTA and CDR2 FQGNSA come from the germline V gene. Trimming left V 1 base short and J 0 bases short, with 9 bases between. The CDR3 consists of 16 residues. CDR3 coding DNA: TGTGCCAGCAGCTTAGTTAGCGGACCGAACACCGGGGAGCTGTTTTTT. Protein product: CASSLVSGPNTGELFF.

The chain has TRBV12-2 and TRBJ1-1; the table's D gene call, TRBD1, was not cross checked with the DNA. TRBV12-2 is noted as a pseudogene. The CDR3 loop spans 16 amino acids. The CDR3 sequence: CASRLDRVTLNTEAFF. The CDR3 DNA reads as TGTGCAAGTCGCTTGGACAGGGTAACTTTGAACACTGAAGCTTTCTTT.

For the CDR3, the DNA is TGTGCCAGCAGCGCGGGACTAGCGGCTGGAGAGACCCAGTACTTC. It specifies CASSAGLAAGETQYF. The chain joins TRBV7-2 to TRBJ2-5; TRBD2 matches 11 bases. Looked up from germline, CDR1 is SGHTA and CDR2 is FQGNSA. V gave up 5 bases and J gave up 4 bases; unmatched junction bases: 6. The CDR3 is made up of 15 amino acids.

This rearrangement joins TRBV5-1 to TRBJ2-1, with 10 positions matching TRBD2. The germline V gene has CDR1 SGHRS and CDR2 YFSETQ. This CDR3 is 18 amino acids long. V gave up 4 bases and J gave up 0 bases; unmatched junction bases: 10. CDR3 DNA sequence: TGCGCCAGCAGCGTGGTTAGCGGGAGGACCTTCTCCTACAATGAGCAGTTCTTC. As protein: CASSVVSGRTFSYNEQFF.

The genes are TRBV7-8 and TRBJ2-7; a weak D match, TRBD2 (5 bases). Germline V gene data show CDR1 as SGHVS and CDR2 as FQNEAQ. V was cut by 5 bases and J by 4 bases, with 24 bases left in between. The CDR3 is 17 amino acids. The CDR3 DNA reads as TGTGCCAGCAGCATAGAGGGTGGACTCGTCTTTCTATACGAGCAGTACTTC. The encoded protein is CASSIEGGLVFLYEQYF.

The chain employs TRBV2 and TRBJ2-1; TRBD2 matches 12 bases. This CDR3 has 18 amino acids. Germline V gene sequence: CDR1 SNHLY, CDR2 FYNNEI. V dropped 2 bases and J dropped 3; count of bases not matched to a gene: 8. In DNA form, the CDR3 reads TGTGCCAGCAGTGAATTCCTGTGGACTAGCGGGATCTACAATGAGCAGTTCTTC. Translated, it gives CASSEFLWTSGIYNEQFF. Together with reference TRBV2 and TRBJ2-1, the CDR3 gives the full variable domain: EPEVTQTPSHQVTQMGQEVILRCVPISNHLYFYWYRQILGQKVEFLVSFYNNEISEKSEIFDDQFSVERPDGSNFTLKIRSTKLEDSAMYFCASSEFLWTSGIYNEQFFGPGTRLTVL.

V gene TRBV6-5 combines with J gene TRBJ2-5; 9 bases are a match to TRBD2. The CDR3 loop spans 15 amino acids. The germline CDR1 and CDR2 sequences are MNHEY and SVGAGI. V dropped 0 bases and J dropped 4; count of bases not matched to a gene: 3. CDR3 amino acids: CASSYSLAGIETQYF. The CDR3 bases are TGTGCCAGCAGTTACTCCCTAGCGGGGATAGAGACCCAGTACTTC.

This sequence joins TRBV2 and TRBJ1-1; the match to TRBD1 covers 7 bases. The V gene's germline CDR1 is SNHLY and CDR2 FYNNEI. With V trimmed by 6 bases and J by 5 bases, 9 bases remained unmatched. The CDR3 covers 14 residues. CDR3 region: CASRVQGQSTEAFF. In DNA, the CDR3 is TGTGCCAGCAGAGTACAGGGGCAGTCTACTGAAGCTTTCTTT. The full variable domain, rest sourced from reference TRBV2 and TRBJ1-1, is EPEVTQTPSHQVTQMGQEVILRCVPISNHLYFYWYRQILGQKVEFLVSFYNNEISEKSEIFDDQFSVERPDGSNFTLKIRSTKLEDSAMYFCASRVQGQSTEAFFGQGTRLTVV.

V usage is TRBV7-2 and J usage is TRBJ1-1; D is ambiguous. The germline V and J ends were trimmed by 1 base and 5 bases, with 14 bases remaining between them. Germline CDR1 is SGHTA and CDR2 is FQGNSA. There are 15 residues in the CDR3. The CDR3 nucleotides are TGTGCCAGCAGCTTAGGTGGGCCCAGCGGTACTGAAGCTTTCTTT. It yields the protein CASSLGGPSGTEAFF.

A note on this clone: Germline is not matched at one junction end, which may reflect a read error. J is TRBJ2-3 and V is TRBV7-7; possibly TRBD2 for D (6 bases). The CDR3 covers 15 residues. Germline V lookup: CDR1 SSHAT, CDR2 FNYEAQ (reference sequence). The DNA for the CDR3 is TGTGCTAGCAGCTTAGCTCCGGGAGATGGAGATACGCAGTATTTT. It codes for CASSLAPGDGDTQYF.

The chain links TRBV2 to TRBJ1-1; TRBD1 agrees at 8 bases. V lost 6 bases and J lost 1; bases outside the gene matches: 4. CDR1 SNHLY and CDR2 FYNNEI come from the germline V gene. The CDR3 is 14 residues long. CDR3 residues: CASRNRGGNTEAFF. The CDR3 DNA sequence: TGTGCCAGCAGAAACAGGGGGGGGAACACTGAAGCTTTCTTT.

The rearrangement joins TRBV5-5 to TRBJ1-1; D not resolved. Trimming took 5 bases from V and 1 from J, leaving 15 bases between them. The CDR3 is 15 amino acids. Germline-derived CDR1 and CDR2 are SGHKS and YYEKEE (reference sequence). The CDR3 coding sequence is TGTGCCAGCAGTTCTGAGACGGAGGGGAACACTGAAGCTTTCTTT. This sequence encodes CASSSETEGNTEAFF. Combining the CDR3 with reference TRBV5-5 and TRBJ1-1 gives the whole variable domain DAGVTQSPTHLIKTRGQQVTLRCSPISGHKSVSWYQQVLGQGPQFIFQYYEKEERGRGNFPDRFSARQFPNYSSELNVNALLLGDSALYLCASSSETEGNTEAFFGQGTRLTVV.

The chain links TRBV9 to TRBJ2-3; a weak D match, TRBD2 (5 bases). This CDR3 is 16 amino acids long. Trimming shortened V by 3 bases and J by 0 bases, and 14 bases separated the two germline ends. CDR1 and CDR2 from the germline V gene are SGDLS and YYNGEE. CDR3 residues: CASSGGAVYSTDTQYF. CDR3 bases: TGTGCCAGCAGCGGTGGAGCGGTTTATAGCACAGATACGCAGTATTTT.

The rearrangement uses TRBV24-1 and TRBJ2-3; 7 bases match TRBD2. The CDR3 runs 14 residues. Germline trimming cut 3 bases from V and 5 bases from J; bases unmatched to any gene: 4. Germline loops: CDR1 KGHDR, CDR2 SFDVKD. The CDR3 spells CATSDRLARDTQYF. The CDR3 nucleotides are TGTGCCACCAGTGATCGACTAGCTAGAGATACGCAGTATTTT.

Note on this clone: This CDR3 is also generated by other DNA sequences in the sample. The V call is TRBV18, the J call TRBJ1-1; TRBD1 might be the D (6 bases). Trimming cost V 3 bases and J 1 base, with 6 bases left between them. The germline CDR1 and CDR2 sequences are KGHSH and LQKENI. This CDR3 is built from 13 residues. This CDR3 reads CASSPTGNTEAFF. In nucleotides, the CDR3 is TGTGCCAGCTCACCGACAGGGAACACTGAAGCTTTCTTT. The variable domain in full, with the rest retrieved from reference TRBV18 and TRBJ1-1, is NAGVMQNPRHLVRRRGQEARLRCSPMKGHSHVYWYRQLPEEGLKFMVYLQKENIIDESGMPKERFSAEFPKEGPSILRIQQVVRGDSAAYFCASSPTGNTEAFFGQGTRLTVV.

The chain couples TRBV29-1 to TRBJ2-7, with D perhaps matching TRBD2 (6 bases). The CDR3 is made up of 14 amino acids. Trimming took 5 bases from V and 0 from J, leaving 14 bases between them. Germline CDR1 SQVTM, CDR2 ANQGSEA. CDR3 in DNA: TGCAGCGTTAGTCTTGGGGGGTTCTCCTACGAGCAGTACTTC. It encodes CSVSLGGFSYEQYF.

The chain is built from TRBV6-5 and TRBJ2-7, with 9 bases matching TRBD2. V shed 7 bases and J 4 bases; nucleotides not matched to a gene: 8. The V gene's germline CDR1 is MNHEY and CDR2 SVGAGI. The CDR3 has 14 amino acids. CDR3 nucleotide sequence: TGTGCCAGCACCTGGACTAGCGAAAGTTACGAGCAGTACTTC. Translated: CASTWTSESYEQYF.

This chain joins TRBV6-5 and TRBJ2-1, with 9 bases fitting TRBD1. Germline lookup yields CDR1 MNHEY and CDR2 SVGAGI. The CDR3 contains 13 residues. J lost 6 bases, V lost 5 bases, and 2 bases had no gene match. In nucleotides, the CDR3 is TGTGCCAGCAGTCGGACAGGGGCCAATGAGCAGTTCTTC. Translating it yields CASSRTGANEQFF.

The genes are TRBV2 and TRBJ1-4; 9 bases fit TRBD1. Germline CDR1 and CDR2: SNHLY and FYNNEI. The CDR3 is made up of 14 amino acids. V shed 5 bases, J shed 8 bases, and the junction held 6 bases outside the gene matches. CDR3 bases: TGTGCCAGCAGTAGGACAGGGGTGGAAGAAAAACTGTTTTTT. Translation: CASSRTGVEEKLFF.